This T cell receptor (beta chain) was sequenced in a study of identical twins. The CDR3 is 14 amino acids. The trim removed 1 base at V and 4 bases at J, leaving 5 bases unmatched. Germline V gene data show CDR1 as DFQATT and CDR2 as SNEGSKA (reference sequence). A single record per CDR3 protein comes from TCRdb applying MiXCR to the 5' RACE reads. In the table there are some 1,700,000 distinct CDR3 sequences, less than 35% of which are singletons. Sequencing was done on a sample of cord blood. The chain employs TRBV20-1 and TRBJ1-2, with 8 bases identical to TRBD1. The clonotype was recovered from a newborn girl in good health. As DNA, the CDR3 is TGCAGTGCTAGAGTCGCGACAGGGGCCTATGGCTACACCTTC. Its translation: CSARVATGAYGYTF.